This TCR beta chain appears in the sequencing data of a study of T cells expressing NK-cell markers. In the study overall: From sorted CD3+CD56+NKG2C+, CD3+CD56+NKG2C- and CD3+CD56-NKG2C+ T cells came the TCR beta repertoires. Overall study findings and caveats: Roughly 6 donors had dominant NKG2C+ clonotypes that comprised about 1.0-7.0% of their CD8+ T cells.

With respect to this clonotype: Antigen specificity is unknown.

One entry per CDR3 protein, without DNA, is what TCRdb gives after re-calling the 5' RACE reads. Recorded for this sample: roughly 170,000 distinct CDR3 sequences. The length of the CDR3 is 12 residues. Per the germline V gene, CDR1 is MNHNY and CDR2 is SVGAGI (reference sequence). The V call is TRBV6-6, the J call TRBJ1-2; TCRdb's D call of TRBD1 is untestable without DNA. The sample comprised blood T cells: a sorted CD56 or NKG2C T cell subset, CD4+ or CD8+ T cells, or bulk PBMC T cells (not recorded which). The sequence was obtained from a woman aged 18-70 years in good health. CDR3 loop: CASSPDSYGYTF.